Listed here are 19 T cell receptor beta chains from one sample, sequenced in a study of blood T cells in healthy people across ages. It was with a sample-barcoded 5' primer and a J-beta primer mix that a second PCR of about 6 to 12 cycles was run. One entry per CDR3 protein results from TCRdb running MiXCR on the 5' RACE reads. The top ten clones hold 15% to 17% of a sample with 550,000 to 800,000 distinct CDR3 sequences, about 34% of them seen once. Input material: blood. The receptors derive from an elderly woman in good health.

This chain connects TRBV7-9 to TRBJ1-2; 7 positions match TRBD1. Germline V CDR1 and CDR2: SEHNR, FQNEAQ (reference sequence). The CDR3 is made up of 16 amino acids. The junction had 17 bases not matched to a gene; V was cut back by 5 bases and J by 8 bases. CDR3 sequence: CASSLEGDRRQGGYTF. In DNA form, the CDR3 reads TGTGCCAGCAGCCTCGAAGGAGACAGGAGACAGGGAGGCTACACCTTC. The full variable domain, completed using reference TRBV7-9 and TRBJ1-2, is DTGVSQNPRHKITKRGQNVTFRCDPISEHNRLYWYRQTLGQGPEFLTYFQNEAQLEKSRLLSDRFSAERPKGSFSTLEIQRTEQGDSAMYLCASSLEGDRRQGGYTFGSGTRLTVV.

In the case of this clonotype: A much larger clone is a single base away; this may be a read error. The chain carries TRBV29-1 and TRBJ2-1, with 9 bases matching TRBD2. Germline CDR1 SQVTM, CDR2 ANQGSEA. Trimming removed 8 bases from V and 4 bases from J; junction bases left unmatched: 9. The CDR3 is 14 amino acids. DNA for the CDR3: TGCAGCTCAAGCGGGGGGTCTTATTACAATGAGCAGTTCTTC. It translates to CSSSGGSYYNEQFF.

This clonotype turned up a few times. The chain combines TRBV10-3 with TRBJ1-6, with D perhaps TRBD1 (6 bases). Germline loops: CDR1 ENHRY, CDR2 SYGVKD. V was shortened by 6 bases and J by 6 bases, with 15 bases between the two germline ends. The CDR3 totals 15 residues. CDR3 in amino acids: CAIRRQGGGNSPLHF. The CDR3 DNA reads TGTGCCATCAGGCGCCAGGGAGGGGGTAATTCACCCCTCCACTTT.

In its sample, this clonotype was seen many times. The CDR3 DNA reads TGTGCCAGCACCCACAGGGTCGGCCTTAGCAATCAGCCCCAGCATTTT. Translated, it gives CASTHRVGLSNQPQHF. The rearrangement joins TRBV12-3 or TRBV12-4 to TRBJ1-5; perhaps TRBD1 as D (6 bases). The V end was cut by 7 bases, the J end by 0 bases, with 16 bases between. The CDR3 spans 16 residues.

This clonotype was observed many times. This chain links TRBV2 with TRBJ2-1; D possibly corresponds to TRBD2 (7 bases). The germline V gene encodes CDR1 SNHLY and CDR2 FYNNEI. The V end lost 1 base, the J end lost 2 bases, and 9 bases lay between the germline ends. CDR3 size: 15 residues. The CDR3 DNA reads TGTGCCAGCAGTGAAGTGCGGGGGCCCTACAATGAGCAGTTCTTC. This sequence encodes CASSEVRGPYNEQFF.

Many counts were recorded for this clonotype. The V gene is TRBV20-1, the J gene TRBJ2-5; 14 nucleotides match TRBD2. The ends lost 6 bases at V and 5 bases at J; junction bases unmatched: 5. CDR3 length equals 14 residues. Germline V gene sequence: CDR1 DFQATT, CDR2 SNEGSKA (reference sequence). In DNA form, the CDR3 reads TGCAGTGCGGAACGGACTAGCGGGGGGGAGACCCAGTACTTC. Translation: CSAERTSGGETQYF.

V gene TRBV30 combines with J gene TRBJ1-6; 9 bases map to TRBD1. Per the germline V gene, CDR1 is GTSNPN and CDR2 is SVGIG (reference sequence). The CDR3 covers 17 residues. V dropped 2 bases and J dropped 2; count of bases not matched to a gene: 7. The CDR3 DNA is TGTGCCTGGAGTCCAACATGGACAGGGGCCTATAATTCACCCCTCCACTTT. Its protein is CAWSPTWTGAYNSPLHF.

V usage is TRBV5-1 and J usage is TRBJ2-7, with 8 bases fitting TRBD1. CDR1 is SGHRS and CDR2 is YFSETQ in the germline V gene. The CDR3 has 17 residues. With 1 base clipped from V and 7 bases from J, the junction kept 16 bases outside the gene matches. The CDR3 DNA reads as TGCGCCAGCAGCTTGAGGGCTCAGGGGGCTTACTACAATGAGCAGTACTTC. This encodes CASSLRAQGAYYNEQYF.

This clonotype was seen ten or more times. The gene calls are TRBV2 and TRBJ2-7; D not resolved. V dropped 8 bases and J dropped 2 bases, with 13 bases sitting between them. In germline, CDR1 is SNHLY, CDR2 FYNNEI. The CDR3 covers 13 residues. This chain's CDR3 is CASVSGSTYEQYF. DNA for the CDR3: TGTGCCAGCGTAAGTGGTTCCACCTACGAGCAGTACTTC.

V and J are TRBV6-1 and TRBJ2-6; tentative D call: TRBD1 (6 bases). With 3 bases removed from V and 0 bases from J, the gap between germline ends came to 9 bases. The length of the CDR3 is 16 residues. Germline CDR1 MNHNS, CDR2 SASEGT. This chain's CDR3 is CASSDLGHSGANVLTF. Written as DNA, the CDR3 is TGTGCCAGCAGTGACCTGGGACACTCTGGGGCCAACGTCCTGACTTTC.

Worth noting for this clonotype: The germline gene is not matched at one end of the junction; a read error may be the cause. The V call is TRBV6-1, the J call TRBJ1-2; unclear D gene. The CDR3 is 13 residues long. Germline V CDR1 and CDR2: MNHNS, SASEGT. The CDR3 protein is CTSRTGQSYGYTF. DNA of the CDR3: TGTACCAGCAGGACTGGGCAGAGCTATGGCTACACCTTC.

The count of this clonotype is one. This chain joins TRBV20-1 and TRBJ2-1; possibly TRBD1 or TRBD2 for D (5 bases each). CDR3 length equals 14 residues. Germline loops: CDR1 DFQATT, CDR2 SNEGSKA (reference sequence). V lost 1 base and J 6 bases, leaving 13 bases between the germline ends. The CDR3 spells CSARVSGRINEQFF. CDR3 coding DNA: TGCAGTGCTAGAGTATCGGGGCGGATCAATGAGCAGTTCTTC.

This chain joins TRBV5-1 and TRBJ1-1, with D tentatively TRBD1 (6 bases). The ends were cut back, 3 bases at V and 1 base at J, with 13 bases in the middle. Germline CDR1 reads SGHRS; CDR2 reads YFSETQ. The CDR3 is made up of 15 amino acids. The CDR3 loop reads CASSSGDAPNTEAFF. The CDR3 DNA follows: TGCGCCAGCAGCTCAGGGGACGCCCCGAACACTGAAGCTTTCTTT.

The rearrangement uses TRBV7-9 and TRBJ1-2; TRBD1 matches 7 bases. Trimming removed 6 bases from V and 0 bases from J; junction bases left unmatched: 10. The CDR3 length is 16 residues. Per germline, CDR1 SEHNR and CDR2 FQNEAQ (reference sequence). The CDR3 bases are TGTGCCAGCAGACCCGGGACAGCCCCAGCTAACTATGGCTACACCTTC. Translation gives CASRPGTAPANYGYTF.

In its sample, this clonotype was seen many times. This CDR3 is CASSFSGQGAGGYTF. In DNA, the CDR3 is TGTGCCAGCAGCTTCTCGGGACAGGGGGCAGGTGGCTACACCTTC. The J gene is TRBJ1-2, the V gene TRBV7-3; 12 bases are shared with TRBD1. This CDR3 comprises 15 residues. CDR1 and CDR2 from the germline V gene are SGHTA and FQGTGA. V lost 3 bases and J lost 7; bases outside the gene matches: 6.

The rearrangement joins TRBV10-3 to TRBJ2-2; 7 bases are a match to TRBD1. Trimming at V came to 5 bases and at J to 3 bases, leaving 9 bases not matched to a gene. The germline V gene encodes CDR1 ENHRY and CDR2 SYGVKD. This CDR3 comprises 16 residues. CDR3 nucleotide sequence: TGTGCCATCAGTCCTTTCGACAGGGATGACACCGGGGAGCTGTTTTTT. It is translated as CAISPFDRDDTGELFF.

The genes are TRBV20-1 and TRBJ1-5; 9 nucleotides match TRBD1. The CDR3 sequence is 13 residues long. V lost 6 bases and J lost 7; bases outside the gene matches: 7. Germline CDR1 reads DFQATT; CDR2 reads SNEGSKA (reference sequence). Here the CDR3 reads CSAKTGGGQPQHF. CDR3 DNA sequence: TGCAGTGCAAAGACAGGGGGTGGGCAGCCCCAGCATTTT.

This chain connects TRBV28 to TRBJ1-6; D possibly corresponds to TRBD1 (5 bases). The CDR3 consists of 15 residues. From germline, CDR1 is MDHEN and CDR2 SYDVKM. V was trimmed by 5 bases and J by 8 bases, leaving 16 bases between them. In DNA form, the CDR3 reads TGTGCCAGCAGTGGGGGATTCGAGTTCGATTCACCCCTCCACTTT. This gives the protein CASSGGFEFDSPLHF.

This clonotype was detected ten times or more. This chain links TRBV10-3 with TRBJ1-6, with D maybe TRBD1 (5 bases). Germline CDR1 is ENHRY and CDR2 is SYGVKD. The CDR3 covers 16 residues. Between the trimmed V and J ends, which lost 4 bases and 1 base, there was a span of 11 bases. The CDR3 here is CAISGGGGSYNSPLHF. CDR3 DNA: TGTGCCATCAGTGGGGGCGGGGGATCCTATAATTCACCCCTCCACTTT.